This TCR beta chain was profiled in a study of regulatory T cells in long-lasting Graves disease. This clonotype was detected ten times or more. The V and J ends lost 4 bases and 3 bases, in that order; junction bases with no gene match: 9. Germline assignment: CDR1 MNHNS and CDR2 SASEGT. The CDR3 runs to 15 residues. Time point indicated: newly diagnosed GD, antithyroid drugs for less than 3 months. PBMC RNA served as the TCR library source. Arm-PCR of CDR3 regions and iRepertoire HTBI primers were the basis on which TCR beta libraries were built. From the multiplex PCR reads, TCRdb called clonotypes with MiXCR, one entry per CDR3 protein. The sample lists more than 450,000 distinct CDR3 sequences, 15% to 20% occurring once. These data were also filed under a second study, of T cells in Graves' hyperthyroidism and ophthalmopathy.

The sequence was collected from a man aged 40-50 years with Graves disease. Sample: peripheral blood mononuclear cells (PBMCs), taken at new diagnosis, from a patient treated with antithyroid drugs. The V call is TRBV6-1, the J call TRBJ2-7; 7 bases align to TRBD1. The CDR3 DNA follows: TGTGCCAGCAGTGCCGGCCACAGGGGATTCTACGAGCAGTACTTC. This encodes CASSAGHRGFYEQYF.